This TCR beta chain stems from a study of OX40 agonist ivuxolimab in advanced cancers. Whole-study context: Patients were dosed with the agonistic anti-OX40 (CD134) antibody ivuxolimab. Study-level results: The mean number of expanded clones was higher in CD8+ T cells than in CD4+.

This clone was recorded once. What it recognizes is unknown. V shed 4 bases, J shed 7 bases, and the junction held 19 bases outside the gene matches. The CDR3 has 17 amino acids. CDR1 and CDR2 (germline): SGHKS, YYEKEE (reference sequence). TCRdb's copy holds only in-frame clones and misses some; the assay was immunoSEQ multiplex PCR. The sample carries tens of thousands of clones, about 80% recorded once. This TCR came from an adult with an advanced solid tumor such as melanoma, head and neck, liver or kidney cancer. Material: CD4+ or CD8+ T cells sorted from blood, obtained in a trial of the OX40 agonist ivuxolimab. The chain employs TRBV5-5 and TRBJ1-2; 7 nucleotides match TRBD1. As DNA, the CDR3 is TGTGCCAGCAGCCGGGACGGCGGGACAGTCGGTTTAGGTGGCTACACCTTC. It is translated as CASSRDGGTVGLGGYTF.